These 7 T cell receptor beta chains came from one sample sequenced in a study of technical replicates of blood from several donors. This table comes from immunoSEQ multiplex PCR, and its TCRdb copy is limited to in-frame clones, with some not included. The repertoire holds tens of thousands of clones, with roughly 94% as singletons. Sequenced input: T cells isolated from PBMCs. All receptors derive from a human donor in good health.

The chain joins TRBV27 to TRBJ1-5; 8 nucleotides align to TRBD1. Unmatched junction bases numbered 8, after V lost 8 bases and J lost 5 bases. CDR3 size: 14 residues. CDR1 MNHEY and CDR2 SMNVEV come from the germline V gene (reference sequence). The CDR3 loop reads CASFARGRHQPQHF. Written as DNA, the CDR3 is TGTGCCAGCTTCGCCAGGGGGCGTCATCAGCCCCAGCATTTT.

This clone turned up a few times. CDR3 in DNA: TGTGCCAGCAGTACCGCAGAGAACACTGAAGCTTTCTTT. Protein product: CASSTAENTEAFF. The chain employs TRBV6-8 and TRBJ1-1, with D hard to call. V was clipped by 5 bases and J by 1 base, with 8 bases between them. The CDR3 totals 13 residues. CDR1 and CDR2 from the germline V gene are MNHGY and SAAAGT.

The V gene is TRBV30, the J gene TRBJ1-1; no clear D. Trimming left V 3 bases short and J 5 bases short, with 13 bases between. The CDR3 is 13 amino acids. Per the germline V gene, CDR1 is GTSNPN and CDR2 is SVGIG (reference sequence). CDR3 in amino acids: CAWRLAGRTEAFF. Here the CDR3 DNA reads TGTGCCTGGAGGTTGGCGGGAAGAACTGAAGCTTTCTTT.

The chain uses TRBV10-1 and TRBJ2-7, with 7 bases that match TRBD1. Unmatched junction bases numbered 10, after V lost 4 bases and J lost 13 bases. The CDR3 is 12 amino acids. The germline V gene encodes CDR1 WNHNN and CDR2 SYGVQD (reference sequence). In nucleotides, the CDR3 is TGCGCCAGCAGTGGCACCGGGACAGTAGACTACTTC. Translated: CASSGTGTVDYF.

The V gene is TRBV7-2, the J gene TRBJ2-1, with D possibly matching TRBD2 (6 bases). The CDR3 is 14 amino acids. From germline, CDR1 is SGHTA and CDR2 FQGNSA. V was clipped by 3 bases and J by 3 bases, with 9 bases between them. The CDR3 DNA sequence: TGTGCCAGCAGCTTCGGGGGAAGCTACAATGAGCAGTTCTTC. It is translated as CASSFGGSYNEQFF.

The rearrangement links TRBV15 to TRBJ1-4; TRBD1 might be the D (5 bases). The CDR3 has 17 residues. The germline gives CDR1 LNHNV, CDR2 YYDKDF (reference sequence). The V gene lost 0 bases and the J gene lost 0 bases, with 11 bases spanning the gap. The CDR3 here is CATSRDRGTATNEKLFF. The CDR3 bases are TGTGCCACCAGCAGAGATCGGGGGACGGCAACTAATGAAAAACTGTTTTTT.

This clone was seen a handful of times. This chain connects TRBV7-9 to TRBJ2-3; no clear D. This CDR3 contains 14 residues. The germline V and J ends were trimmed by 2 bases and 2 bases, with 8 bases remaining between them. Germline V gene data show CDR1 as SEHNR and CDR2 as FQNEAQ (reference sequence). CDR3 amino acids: CASSLFGYTDTQYF. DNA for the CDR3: TGTGCCAGCAGCTTATTCGGGTACACAGATACGCAGTATTTT.